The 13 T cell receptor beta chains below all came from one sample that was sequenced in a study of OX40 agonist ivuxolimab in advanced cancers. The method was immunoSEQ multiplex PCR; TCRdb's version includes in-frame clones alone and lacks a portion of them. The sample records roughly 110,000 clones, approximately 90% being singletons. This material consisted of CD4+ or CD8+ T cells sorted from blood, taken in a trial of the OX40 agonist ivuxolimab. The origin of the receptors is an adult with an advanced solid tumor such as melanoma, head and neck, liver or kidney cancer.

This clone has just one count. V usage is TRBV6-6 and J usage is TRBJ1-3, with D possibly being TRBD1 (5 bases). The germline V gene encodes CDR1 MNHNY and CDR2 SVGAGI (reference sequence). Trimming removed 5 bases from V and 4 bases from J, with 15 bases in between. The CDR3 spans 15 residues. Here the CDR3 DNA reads TGTGCCAGCAGTCCTAGGACAAGCGGGGGAAACACCATATATTTT. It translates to CASSPRTSGGNTIYF.

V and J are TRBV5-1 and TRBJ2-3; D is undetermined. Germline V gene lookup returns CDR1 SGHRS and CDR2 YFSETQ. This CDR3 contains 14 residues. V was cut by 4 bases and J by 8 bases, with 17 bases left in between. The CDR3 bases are TGCGCCAGCAGCCAAGCACAAGGGTTGGGTACGCAGTATTTT. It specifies CASSQAQGLGTQYF.

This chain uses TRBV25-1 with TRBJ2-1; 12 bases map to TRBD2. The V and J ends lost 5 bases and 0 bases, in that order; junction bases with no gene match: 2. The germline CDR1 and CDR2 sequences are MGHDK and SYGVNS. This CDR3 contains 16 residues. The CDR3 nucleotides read TGTGCCAGCAGTTTACTAGCGGGAGGCTCCTACAATGAGCAGTTCTTC. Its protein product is CASSLLAGGSYNEQFF. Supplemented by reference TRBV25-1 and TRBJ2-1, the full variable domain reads EADIYQTPRYLVIGTGKKITLECSQTMGHDKMYWYQQDPGMELHLIHYSYGVNSTEKGDLSSESTVSRIRTEHFPLTLESARPSHTSQYLCASSLLAGGSYNEQFFGPGTRLTVL.

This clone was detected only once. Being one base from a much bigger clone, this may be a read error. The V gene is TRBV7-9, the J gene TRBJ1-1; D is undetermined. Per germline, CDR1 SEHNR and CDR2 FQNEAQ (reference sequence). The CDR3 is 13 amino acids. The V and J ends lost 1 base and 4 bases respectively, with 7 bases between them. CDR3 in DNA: TGTGCCAGCAGCTTAGGAGGAGGCACTGAAGCTTTCTTT. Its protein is CASSLGGGTEAFF. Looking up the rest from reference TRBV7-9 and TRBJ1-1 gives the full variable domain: DTGVSQNPRHKITKRGQNVTFRCDPISEHNRLYWYRQTLGQGPEFLTYFQNEAQLEKSRLLSDRFSAERPKGSFSTLEIQRTEQGDSAMYLCASSLGGGTEAFFGQGTRLTVV.

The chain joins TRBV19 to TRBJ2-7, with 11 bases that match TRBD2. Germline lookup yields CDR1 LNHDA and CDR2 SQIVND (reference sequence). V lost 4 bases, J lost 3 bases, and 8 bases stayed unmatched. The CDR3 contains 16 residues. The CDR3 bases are TGTGCCAGTAGTAAGGCCGGGACTAGCGGAGACTACGAGCAGTACTTC. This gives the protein CASSKAGTSGDYEQYF.

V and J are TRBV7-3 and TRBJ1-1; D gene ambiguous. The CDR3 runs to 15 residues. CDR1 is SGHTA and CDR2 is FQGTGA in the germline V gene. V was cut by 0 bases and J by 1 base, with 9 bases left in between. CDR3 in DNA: TGTGCCAGCAGCTTAACGTATGGCAGGAACACTGAAGCTTTCTTT. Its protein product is CASSLTYGRNTEAFF.

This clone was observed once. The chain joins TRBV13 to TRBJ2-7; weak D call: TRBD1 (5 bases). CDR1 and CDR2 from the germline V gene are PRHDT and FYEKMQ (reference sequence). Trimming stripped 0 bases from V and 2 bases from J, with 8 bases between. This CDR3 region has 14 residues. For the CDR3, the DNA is TGTGCCAGCAGCTTAGGGACAGAGACCTACGAGCAGTACTTC. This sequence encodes CASSLGTETYEQYF.

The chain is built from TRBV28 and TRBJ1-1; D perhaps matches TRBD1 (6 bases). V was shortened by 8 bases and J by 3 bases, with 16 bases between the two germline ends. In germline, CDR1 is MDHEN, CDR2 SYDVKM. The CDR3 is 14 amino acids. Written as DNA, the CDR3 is TGTGCCAGCGGCCCCCCCAGGGGCGACACTGAAGCTTTCTTT. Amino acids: CASGPPRGDTEAFF.

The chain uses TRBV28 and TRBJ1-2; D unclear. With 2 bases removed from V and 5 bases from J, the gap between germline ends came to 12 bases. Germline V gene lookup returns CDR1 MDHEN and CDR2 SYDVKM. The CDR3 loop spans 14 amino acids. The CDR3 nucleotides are TGTGCCAGCAGTTTACCGATGGGCGGATATGGCTACACCTTC. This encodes CASSLPMGGYGYTF.

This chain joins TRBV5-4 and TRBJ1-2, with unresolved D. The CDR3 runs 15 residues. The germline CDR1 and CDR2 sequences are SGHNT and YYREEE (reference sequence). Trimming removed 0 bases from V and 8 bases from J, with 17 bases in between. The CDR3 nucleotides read TGTGCCAGCAGCTTGGATGTGGCGTCAATGGGGGGCTACACCTTC. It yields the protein CASSLDVASMGGYTF.

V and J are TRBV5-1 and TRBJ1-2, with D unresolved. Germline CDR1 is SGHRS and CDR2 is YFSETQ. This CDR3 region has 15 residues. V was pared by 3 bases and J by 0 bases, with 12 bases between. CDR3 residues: CASSSQVLANYGYTF. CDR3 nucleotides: TGCGCCAGCAGCTCTCAGGTTTTAGCTAACTATGGCTACACCTTC.

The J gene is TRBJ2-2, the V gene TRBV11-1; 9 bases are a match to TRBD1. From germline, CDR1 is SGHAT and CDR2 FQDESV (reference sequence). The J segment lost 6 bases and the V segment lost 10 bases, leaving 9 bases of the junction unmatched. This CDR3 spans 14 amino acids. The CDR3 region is CATPRTGDPGELFF. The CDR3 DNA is TGTGCCACCCCTCGGACAGGGGATCCCGGGGAGCTGTTTTTT.

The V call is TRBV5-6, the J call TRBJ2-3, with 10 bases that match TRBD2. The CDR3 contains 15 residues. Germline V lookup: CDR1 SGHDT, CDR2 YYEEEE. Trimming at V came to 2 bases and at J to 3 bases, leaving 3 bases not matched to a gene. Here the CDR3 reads CASSLSSGRTDTQYF. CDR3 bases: TGTGCCAGCAGCTTATCTAGCGGGAGAACAGATACGCAGTATTTT. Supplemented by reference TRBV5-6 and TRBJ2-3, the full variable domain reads DAGVTQSPTHLIKTRGQQVTLRCSPKSGHDTVSWYQQALGQGPQFIFQYYEEEERQRGNFPDRFSGHQFPNYSSELNVNALLLGDSALYLCASSLSSGRTDTQYFGPGTRLTVL.